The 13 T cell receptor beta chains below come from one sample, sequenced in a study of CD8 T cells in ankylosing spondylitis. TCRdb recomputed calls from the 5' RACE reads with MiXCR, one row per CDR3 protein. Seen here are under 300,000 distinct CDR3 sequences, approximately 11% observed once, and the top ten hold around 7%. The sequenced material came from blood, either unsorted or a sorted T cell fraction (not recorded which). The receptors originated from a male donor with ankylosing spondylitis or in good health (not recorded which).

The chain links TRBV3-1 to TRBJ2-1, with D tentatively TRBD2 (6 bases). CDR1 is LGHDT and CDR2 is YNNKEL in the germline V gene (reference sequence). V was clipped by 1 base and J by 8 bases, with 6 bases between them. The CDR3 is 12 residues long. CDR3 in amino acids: CASSQAGDEQFF. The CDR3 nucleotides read TGTGCCAGCAGCCAAGCGGGGGATGAGCAGTTCTTC.

CDR3 loop: CSVSGGTYEQYF. The CDR3 region has the DNA TGCAGCGTTTCCGGGGGGACCTACGAGCAGTACTTC. The chain links TRBV29-1 to TRBJ2-7; TRBD2 aligns across 7 bases. The CDR3 covers 12 residues. Trimming took 5 bases from V and 2 from J; bases not matched to a gene: 3. Germline assignment: CDR1 SQVTM and CDR2 ANQGSEA.

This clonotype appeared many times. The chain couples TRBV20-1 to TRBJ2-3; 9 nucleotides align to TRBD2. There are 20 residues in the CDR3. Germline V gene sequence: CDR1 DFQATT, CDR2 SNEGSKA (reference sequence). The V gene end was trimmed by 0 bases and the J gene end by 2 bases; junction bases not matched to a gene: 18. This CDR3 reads CSARDKVSSGARYYTDTQYF. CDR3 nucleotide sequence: TGCAGTGCTAGAGATAAGGTCTCTAGCGGGGCCCGATACTACACAGATACGCAGTATTTT.

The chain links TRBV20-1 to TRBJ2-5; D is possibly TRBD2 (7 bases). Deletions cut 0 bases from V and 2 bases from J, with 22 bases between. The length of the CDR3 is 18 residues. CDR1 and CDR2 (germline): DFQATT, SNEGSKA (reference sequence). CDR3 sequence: CSARDDLGGGSGQETQYF. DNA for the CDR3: TGCAGTGCTAGAGATGATTTGGGGGGCGGGAGTGGTCAAGAGACCCAGTACTTC.

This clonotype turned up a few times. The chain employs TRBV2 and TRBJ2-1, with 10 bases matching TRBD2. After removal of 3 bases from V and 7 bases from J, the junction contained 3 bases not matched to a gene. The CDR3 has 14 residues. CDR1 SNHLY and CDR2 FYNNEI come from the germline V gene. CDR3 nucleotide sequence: TGTGCCAGCAGTGATAGCGGGGGGTATAATGAGCAGTTCTTC. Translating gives CASSDSGGYNEQFF.

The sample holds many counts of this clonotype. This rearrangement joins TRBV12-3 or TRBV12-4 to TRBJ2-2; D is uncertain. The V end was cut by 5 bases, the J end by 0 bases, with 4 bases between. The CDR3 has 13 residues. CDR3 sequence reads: CASSRTNTGELFF. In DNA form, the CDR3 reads TGTGCCAGCAGTCGAACGAACACCGGGGAGCTGTTTTTT.

The CDR3 region is CATSRDPTGSSYEQYF. CDR3 nucleotides: TGTGCCACCAGCAGAGATCCGACAGGGAGCTCCTACGAGCAGTACTTC. This sequence joins TRBV15 and TRBJ2-7; 7 bases fit TRBD1. This CDR3 contains 16 residues. CDR1 LNHNV and CDR2 YYDKDF come from the germline V gene (reference sequence). With 0 bases clipped from V and 0 bases from J, the junction kept 5 bases outside the gene matches.

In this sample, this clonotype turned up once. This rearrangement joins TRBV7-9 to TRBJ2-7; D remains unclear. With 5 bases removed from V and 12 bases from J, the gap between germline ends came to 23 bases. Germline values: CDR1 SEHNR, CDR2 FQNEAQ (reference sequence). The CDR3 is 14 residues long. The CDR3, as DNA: TGTGCCAGCAGCGAAGGCGGTGGCGGCAAACGAGCGTACTTC. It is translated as CASSEGGGGKRAYF.

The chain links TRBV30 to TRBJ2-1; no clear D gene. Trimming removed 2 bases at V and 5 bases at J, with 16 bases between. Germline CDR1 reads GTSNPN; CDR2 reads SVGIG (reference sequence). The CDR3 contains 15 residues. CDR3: CAWSRNSERNNEQFF. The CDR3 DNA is TGTGCCTGGAGTCGGAACAGCGAGCGTAACAATGAGCAGTTCTTC.

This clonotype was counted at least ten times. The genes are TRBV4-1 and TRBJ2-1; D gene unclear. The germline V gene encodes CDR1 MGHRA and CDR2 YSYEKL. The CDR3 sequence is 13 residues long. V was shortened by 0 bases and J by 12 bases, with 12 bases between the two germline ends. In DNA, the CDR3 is TGCGCCAGCAGCCAAGATCGAGCTCTCTGGCAGTTCTTC. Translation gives CASSQDRALWQFF.

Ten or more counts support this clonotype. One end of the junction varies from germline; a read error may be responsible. For the CDR3, the DNA is TGCAGCACGGCCACCGGGACTAGCAGAGATACGCAGTATTTT. It translates to CSTATGTSRDTQYF. The chain combines TRBV29-1 with TRBJ2-3, with TRBD2 identical over 9 bases. The germline gives CDR1 SQVTM, CDR2 ANQGSEA. The CDR3 length is 14 residues.

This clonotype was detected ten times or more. CDR3 DNA: TGTGCCAGCAGCCAAGATGTAGCCCATTACTTC. Translating gives CASSQDVAHYF. V is TRBV3-1 and J is TRBJ2-7; D call uncertain. Trimming removed 0 bases from V and 13 bases from J, with 10 bases in between. Germline values: CDR1 LGHDT, CDR2 YNNKEL (reference sequence). The CDR3 extends over 11 amino acids.

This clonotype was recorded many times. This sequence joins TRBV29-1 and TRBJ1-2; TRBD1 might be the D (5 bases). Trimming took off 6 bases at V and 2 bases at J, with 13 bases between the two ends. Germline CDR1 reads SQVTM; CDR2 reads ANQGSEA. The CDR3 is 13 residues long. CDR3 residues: CSVLAGLNYGYTF. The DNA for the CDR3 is TGCAGCGTCCTGGCGGGGCTAAACTATGGCTACACCTTC.